This T cell receptor (beta chain) was captured by sequencing in a study of CXCR3-negative and CXCR3-positive naive CD8 T cells. Study results and caveats: Naive subsets did not differ in surface CD5, and TRB CDR3 properties served to infer TCR strength. TRB CDR3s were more hydrophobic in CXCR3-positive than in CXCR3-negative naive cells. CXCR3 expression dropped partially after cryopreservation, and most assays relied on fresh PBMCs.

The CDR3 is 14 residues long. Per the germline V gene, CDR1 is MNHEY and CDR2 is SVGAGI. 5' RACE with UMI labels generated the TRB cDNA libraries. Using the 5' RACE reads, TCRdb records one entry per CDR3 protein without DNA. Recorded for this sample: approximately 90,000 distinct CDR3 sequences. Note on this clonotype: Its antigen is unknown.

Naive CD8+ T cells showed a CD45RO-CCR7+CD27+CD95- phenotype. This receptor was taken from a human donor in good health. Some clones in this sample may be carry-over from other donors' samples. The chain couples TRBV6-5 to TRBJ2-7; TCRdb calls TRBD1, which cannot be checked without DNA. Source material: naive CXCR3+ CD8+ T cells from blood. Documented subset: CD45RO-CCR7+CD27+CD95- naive CD8+ T cells expressing CXCR3 (TNR3+). CDR3 sequence: CASSPDRASYEQYF.